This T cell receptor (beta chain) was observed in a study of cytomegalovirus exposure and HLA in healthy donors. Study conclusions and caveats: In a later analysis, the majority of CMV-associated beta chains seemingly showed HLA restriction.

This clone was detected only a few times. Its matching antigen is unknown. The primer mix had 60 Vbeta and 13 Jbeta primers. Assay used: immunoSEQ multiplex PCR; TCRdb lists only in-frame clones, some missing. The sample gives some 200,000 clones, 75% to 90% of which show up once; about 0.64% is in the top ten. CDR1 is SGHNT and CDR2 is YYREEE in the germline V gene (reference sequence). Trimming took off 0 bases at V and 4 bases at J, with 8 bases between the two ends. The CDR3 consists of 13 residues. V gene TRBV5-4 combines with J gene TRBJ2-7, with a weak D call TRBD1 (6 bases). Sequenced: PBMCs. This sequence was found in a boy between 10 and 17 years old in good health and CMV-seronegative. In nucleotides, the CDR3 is TGTGCCAGCAGCTTGGTCACAGGGTACGAGCAGTACTTC. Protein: CASSLVTGYEQYF.